One and the same sample provided the 7 T cell receptor beta chains below, sequenced in a study of cytomegalovirus exposure and HLA in healthy donors. Amplification used 60 Vbeta primers and 13 Jbeta primers. TCRdb's table, derived via immunoSEQ multiplex PCR, lists solely in-frame clones and lacks some. Of roughly 68,000 clones in the sample, around four fifths are singletons; the top ten hold approximately 5.4%. The specimen sequenced was PBMCs. Every receptor here comes from a male donor in good health and CMV-seropositive.

The genes are TRBV5-1 and TRBJ2-2; D is perhaps TRBD1 (6 bases). V was pared by 0 bases and J by 2 bases, with 14 bases between. The CDR3 is 17 residues long. Germline-derived CDR1 and CDR2 are SGHRS and YFSETQ. This CDR3 is CASSLETGTYNTGELFF. CDR3 nucleotides: TGCGCCAGCAGCTTGGAGACCGGGACATATAACACCGGGGAGCTGTTTTTT.

In its sample, this clone was seen once. The chain couples TRBV4-2 to TRBJ1-2, with a possible D match to TRBD1 (6 bases). This CDR3 has 16 residues. Trimming shortened V by 0 bases and J by 5 bases, and 16 bases separated the two germline ends. Germline assignment: CDR1 LGHNA and CDR2 YNFKEQ. The DNA of the CDR3 is TGTGCCAGCAGCCAAGATCAACAGGGAGGGAGATATGGCTACACCTTC. Translation: CASSQDQQGGRYGYTF.

This sequence joins TRBV18 and TRBJ1-1; 7 bases line up with TRBD1. The J segment lost 10 bases and the V segment lost 2 bases, leaving 4 bases of the junction unmatched. The CDR3 is 12 residues long. CDR1 and CDR2 (germline): KGHSH, LQKENI. CDR3 region: CASSPRGQVAFF. The DNA for the CDR3 is TGTGCCAGCTCACCAAGGGGGCAGGTAGCTTTCTTT.

This clone was seen once. V and J are TRBV12-5 and TRBJ1-4; possible D gene TRBD1, 5 bases. The V gene's germline CDR1 is LGHNT and CDR2 FRNRAP. Trimming removed 3 bases from V and 10 bases from J, with 15 bases in between. The CDR3 totals 14 residues. In nucleotides, the CDR3 is TGTGCTAGTGGTTTTTGGCAGGGAAGTGGAAAACTGTTTTTT. Protein product: CASGFWQGSGKLFF.

This chain connects TRBV13 to TRBJ2-7; TRBD1 matches 8 bases. From germline, CDR1 is PRHDT and CDR2 FYEKMQ (reference sequence). The J segment lost 4 bases and the V segment lost 5 bases, leaving 4 bases of the junction unmatched. The CDR3 is made up of 13 amino acids. The CDR3 coding sequence is TGTGCCAGCAGCCCTGACAGGGGTTACGAGCAGTACTTC. This encodes CASSPDRGYEQYF.

There are a few counts of this clone. The rearrangement links TRBV6-6 to TRBJ1-2; weak D call: TRBD1 (6 bases). V lost 6 bases, J lost 5 bases, and 13 bases lay in between. The CDR3 length is 13 residues. The V gene's germline CDR1 is MNHNY and CDR2 SVGAGI (reference sequence). DNA for the CDR3: TGTGCCAGCAGCCCACAGGGTCAATATGGCTACACCTTC. It specifies CASSPQGQYGYTF.

The rearrangement links TRBV7-9 to TRBJ2-2; 9 nucleotides agree with TRBD1. V shed 3 bases and J 6 bases; nucleotides not matched to a gene: 5. Germline loops: CDR1 SEHNR, CDR2 FQNEAQ (reference sequence). This CDR3 region has 15 residues. CDR3 coding DNA: TGTGCCAGCAGCTTGGGGGGACAGGGATCCGGGGAGCTGTTTTTT. Its protein product is CASSLGGQGSGELFF.